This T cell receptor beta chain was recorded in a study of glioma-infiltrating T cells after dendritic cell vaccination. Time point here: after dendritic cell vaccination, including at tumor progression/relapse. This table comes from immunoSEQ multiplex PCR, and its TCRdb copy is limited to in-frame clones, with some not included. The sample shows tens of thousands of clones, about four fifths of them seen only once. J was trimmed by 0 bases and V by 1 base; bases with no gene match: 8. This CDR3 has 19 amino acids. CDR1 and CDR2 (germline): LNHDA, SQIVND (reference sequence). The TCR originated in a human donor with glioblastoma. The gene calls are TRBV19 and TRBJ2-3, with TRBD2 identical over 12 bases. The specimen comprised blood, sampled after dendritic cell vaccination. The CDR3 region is CASSIGRLAGASSTDTQYF. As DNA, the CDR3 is TGTGCCAGTAGTATAGGTCGACTAGCGGGGGCCTCTAGCACAGATACGCAGTATTTT.